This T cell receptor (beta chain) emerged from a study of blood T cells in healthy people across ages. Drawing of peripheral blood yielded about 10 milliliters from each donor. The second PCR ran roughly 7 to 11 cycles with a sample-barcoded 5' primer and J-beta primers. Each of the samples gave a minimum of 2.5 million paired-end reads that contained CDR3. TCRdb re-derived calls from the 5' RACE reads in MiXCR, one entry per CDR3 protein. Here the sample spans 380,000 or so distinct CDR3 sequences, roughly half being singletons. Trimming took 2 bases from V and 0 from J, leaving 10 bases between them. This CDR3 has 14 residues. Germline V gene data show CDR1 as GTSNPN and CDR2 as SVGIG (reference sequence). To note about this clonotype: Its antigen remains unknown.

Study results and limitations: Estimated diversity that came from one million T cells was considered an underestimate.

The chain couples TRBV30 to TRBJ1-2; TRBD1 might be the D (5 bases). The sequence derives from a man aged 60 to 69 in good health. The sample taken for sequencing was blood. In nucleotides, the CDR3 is TGTGCCTGGAGTCCTGGACACTCTAACTATGGCTACACCTTC. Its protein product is CAWSPGHSNYGYTF.